These 31 T cell receptor beta chains originate from one sample sequenced in a study of blood T cell repertoires in COVID-19. The table came from immunoSEQ multiplex PCR; TCRdb's copy has only in-frame clones and leaves some out. The sample holds some 250,000 clones; 81% are singletons and the top ten take just under 3%. Specimen: peripheral blood. The source is a woman aged 60-75 years with active or convalescent COVID-19.

The V gene is TRBV7-9, the J gene TRBJ1-2; 9 bases match TRBD1. Losses at the gene ends were 5 bases for V and 6 bases for J; bases not matched to a gene: 13. The CDR3 contains 16 residues. Germline V gene sequence: CDR1 SEHNR, CDR2 FQNEAQ (reference sequence). The CDR3, as DNA: TGTGCCAGCAGCCTCGTCAATTACAGGGGGCGCAATGGCTACACCTTC. Its translation is CASSLVNYRGRNGYTF.

The chain uses TRBV15 and TRBJ2-7; TRBD1 agrees at 9 bases. The CDR3 sequence is 13 residues long. Germline lookup yields CDR1 LNHNV and CDR2 YYDKDF (reference sequence). After removal of 6 bases from V and 5 bases from J, the junction contained 5 bases not matched to a gene. Written as DNA, the CDR3 is TGTGCCACCAGGAAAGACAGGGGGGACGAGCAGTACTTC. It translates to CATRKDRGDEQYF.

The chain is built from TRBV18 and TRBJ1-1; D ambiguous. V lost 3 bases, J lost 4 bases, and 18 bases lay in between. Germline-derived CDR1 and CDR2 are KGHSH and LQKENI. There are 16 residues in the CDR3. The CDR3 coding sequence is TGTGCCAGCTCACCCTTTTCGGAGGCTTGGGGCACTGAAGCTTTCTTT. It yields the protein CASSPFSEAWGTEAFF.

This chain connects TRBV19 to TRBJ2-7, with D unclear. Looked up from germline, CDR1 is LNHDA and CDR2 is SQIVND (reference sequence). The CDR3 totals 14 residues. The ends were cut back, 3 bases at V and 2 bases at J, with 11 bases in the middle. The CDR3 nucleotides read TGTGCCAGTAGTATTCCTCAAAACACCTACGAGCAGTACTTC. Its translation: CASSIPQNTYEQYF.

The chain carries TRBV3-1 (or the pseudogene TRBV3-2) and TRBJ2-7; a weak D match, TRBD1 (7 bases). From germline, CDR1 is LGHDT and CDR2 YNNKEL (reference sequence). The ends were cut back, 4 bases at V and 6 bases at J, with 19 bases in the middle. The CDR3 contains 15 residues. In nucleotides, the CDR3 is TGTGCCAGCAGCCGACCTGACAGGGAGGCAGGCGAGCAGTACTTC. Translation: CASSRPDREAGEQYF.

The CDR3 bases are TGTGCCAGTTTCGTGCAGACTGGAAACACCATATATTTT. This translates into CASFVQTGNTIYF. This chain uses TRBV19 with TRBJ1-3; no clear D. CDR1 and CDR2 from the germline V gene are LNHDA and SQIVND (reference sequence). Trimming stripped 8 bases from V and 2 bases from J, with 10 bases between. CDR3 length equals 13 residues.

V is TRBV15 and J is TRBJ2-6, with unresolved D. Germline V gene lookup returns CDR1 LNHNV and CDR2 YYDKDF (reference sequence). The CDR3 length is 16 residues. V was shortened by 3 bases and J by 0 bases, with 9 bases between the two germline ends. The CDR3 sequence: CATSSRRLSGANVLTF. The CDR3 DNA reads TGTGCCACCAGCAGTAGACGACTCTCTGGGGCCAACGTCCTGACTTTC. The full variable domain, its missing parts supplied by reference TRBV15 and TRBJ2-6, is DAMVIQNPRYQVTQFGKPVTLSCSQTLNHNVMYWYQQKSSQAPKLLFHYYDKDFNNEADTPDNFQSRRPNTSFCFLDIRSPGLGDTAMYLCATSSRRLSGANVLTFGAGSRLTVL.

This sequence joins TRBV3-1 (or the pseudogene TRBV3-2) and TRBJ2-1; 12 bases are a match to TRBD2. CDR3 length equals 16 residues. The V gene end was trimmed by 3 bases and the J gene end by 0 bases; junction bases not matched to a gene: 0. Germline CDR1 and CDR2: LGHDT and YNNKEL (reference sequence). The CDR3 coding sequence is TGTGCCAGCAGCCAGGGACTAGCGGGCTCCTACAATGAGCAGTTCTTC. Translated: CASSQGLAGSYNEQFF.

This chain connects TRBV7-9 to TRBJ2-3; TRBD2 matches at 10 bases. CDR3 length: 16 amino acids. CDR1 is SEHNR and CDR2 is FQNEAQ in the germline V gene (reference sequence). The junction had 8 bases not matched to a gene; V was cut back by 4 bases and J by 4 bases. CDR3 region: CASSSASGGAADTQYF. As DNA, the CDR3 is TGTGCCAGCAGCTCGGCGAGCGGGGGGGCGGCAGATACGCAGTATTTT.

This chain's CDR3 is CASSLETGAGYTF. CDR3 sequence (DNA): TGTGCCAGCAGCTTAGAGACAGGGGCTGGCTACACCTTC. The J gene is TRBJ1-2, the V gene TRBV7-9; 8 bases align to TRBD1. The length of the CDR3 is 13 residues. Trimming removed 1 base from V and 7 bases from J; junction bases left unmatched: 2. Looked up from germline, CDR1 is SEHNR and CDR2 is FQNEAQ (reference sequence).

V gene TRBV20-1 combines with J gene TRBJ2-3; TRBD2 agrees at 7 bases. The CDR3 is 15 residues long. The germline CDR1 and CDR2 sequences are DFQATT and SNEGSKA (reference sequence). DNA of the CDR3: TGCAGCGCGAGTGGGGAGGGTTATCGAACAGATACGCAGTATTTT. This gives the protein CSASGEGYRTDTQYF.

As DNA, the CDR3 is TGTGCCAGCAGCTTTCGGGTCTCTGAAGCTTTCTTT. Amino acids: CASSFRVSEAFF. This chain joins TRBV7-9 and TRBJ1-1; D call uncertain. There are 12 residues in the CDR3. Germline values: CDR1 SEHNR, CDR2 FQNEAQ (reference sequence). Trimming cost V 3 bases and J 6 bases, with 8 bases left between them. Full variable domain (outside the CDR3, taken from reference TRBV7-9 and TRBJ1-1): DTGVSQNPRHKITKRGQNVTFRCDPISEHNRLYWYRQTLGQGPEFLTYFQNEAQLEKSRLLSDRFSAERPKGSFSTLEIQRTEQGDSAMYLCASSFRVSEAFFGQGTRLTVV.

Notes on this clone: Different DNA sequences within this sample yield the same CDR3. The V call is TRBV2, the J call TRBJ2-5, with 14 positions matching TRBD2. Germline values: CDR1 SNHLY, CDR2 FYNNEI. J lost 7 bases, V lost 2 bases, and 9 bases had no gene match. The CDR3 sequence is 17 residues long. This CDR3 is CASSETGLAGEGGTQYF. CDR3 coding DNA: TGTGCCAGCAGTGAAACGGGACTAGCGGGGGAGGGGGGGACCCAGTACTTC.

This rearrangement joins TRBV6-4 to TRBJ2-3, with a weak D call TRBD2 (5 bases). The CDR3 is 15 amino acids. V was clipped by 0 bases and J by 3 bases, with 10 bases between them. Germline CDR1 MRHNA, CDR2 SNTAGT. CDR3 amino acids: CASSDSLAFTDTQYF. The CDR3 DNA follows: TGTGCCAGCAGTGACTCCCTAGCCTTTACAGATACGCAGTATTTT.

The chain joins TRBV6-4 to TRBJ2-4, with a possible D match to TRBD1 (6 bases). CDR1 MRHNA and CDR2 SNTAGT come from the germline V gene. Between the trimmed V and J ends, which lost 4 bases and 11 bases, there was a span of 24 bases. This CDR3 spans 16 amino acids. The CDR3 sequence: CASSVTFSQGANVQYF. In DNA form, the CDR3 reads TGTGCCAGCAGTGTCACCTTCTCACAGGGTGCTAACGTTCAGTACTTC.

This sequence joins TRBV30 and TRBJ2-3; the D gene is possibly TRBD1 (5 bases). CDR1 and CDR2 (germline): GTSNPN, SVGIG (reference sequence). Trimming stripped 1 base from V and 3 bases from J, with 11 bases between. The CDR3 runs 14 residues. CDR3 in DNA: TGTGCCTGGAGTGGGGGCCTCGGGACAGATACGCAGTATTTT. Encoded protein: CAWSGGLGTDTQYF. Based on the CDR3 plus reference TRBV30 and TRBJ2-3, the full variable domain is SQTIHQWPATLVQPVGSPLSLECTVEGTSNPNLYWYRQAAGRGLQLLFYSVGIGQISSEVPQNLSASRPQDRQFILSSKKLLLSDSGFYLCAWSGGLGTDTQYFGPGTRLTVL.

The rearrangement uses TRBV4-2 and TRBJ1-5; D is uncertain. V was pared by 1 base and J by 6 bases, with 4 bases between. This CDR3 spans 12 amino acids. Germline V gene sequence: CDR1 LGHNA, CDR2 YNFKEQ. The CDR3 reads CASSQVGQPQHF. In DNA form, the CDR3 reads TGTGCCAGCAGCCAAGTCGGTCAGCCCCAGCATTTT.

The J gene is TRBJ2-2, the V gene TRBV5-1, with a possible D match to TRBD1 (5 bases). From germline, CDR1 is SGHRS and CDR2 YFSETQ. The CDR3 runs to 16 residues. Trimming left V 1 base short and J 0 bases short, with 10 bases between. CDR3 sequence: CASSLSVGANTGELFF. The CDR3 nucleotides read TGCGCCAGCAGCTTGTCGGTAGGGGCGAACACCGGGGAGCTGTTTTTT.

V usage is TRBV19 and J usage is TRBJ1-1; 7 nucleotides align to TRBD1. The ends lost 3 bases at V and 4 bases at J; junction bases unmatched: 11. The germline CDR1 and CDR2 sequences are LNHDA and SQIVND (reference sequence). This CDR3 has 16 residues. The DNA for the CDR3 is TGTGCCAGTAGTATTACACAGGGGTCCCAGGGCACTGAAGCTTTCTTT. The encoded protein is CASSITQGSQGTEAFF.

This sequence joins TRBV5-1 and TRBJ2-5; D gene unclear. Trimming removed 0 bases at V and 4 bases at J, with 7 bases between. Germline V CDR1 and CDR2: SGHRS, YFSETQ. The CDR3 covers 13 residues. This CDR3 is CASSLAIGETQYF. CDR3 nucleotide sequence: TGCGCCAGCAGCTTGGCCATCGGAGAGACCCAGTACTTC.

CDR3 nucleotides: TGTGCCAGCAGCTTGGTACAGGGGGCGGCTGAGACCCAGTACTTC. This codes for CASSLVQGAAETQYF. This chain joins TRBV5-6 and TRBJ2-5, with 9 bases lining up with TRBD1. Trimming removed 0 bases from V and 5 bases from J; junction bases left unmatched: 5. Germline V gives CDR1 SGHDT, CDR2 YYEEEE. The CDR3 is 15 amino acids.

The V gene is TRBV12-3 or TRBV12-4, the J gene TRBJ2-7; 7 bases are a match to TRBD1. The V and J ends lost 6 bases and 3 bases, in that order; junction bases with no gene match: 5. This CDR3 has 13 residues. CDR3 sequence (DNA): TGTGCCAGCAGGACAGGGAACATCTACGAGCAGTACTTC. It codes for CASRTGNIYEQYF.

The J gene is TRBJ1-6, the V gene TRBV21-1; no check of the table's D call, TRBD1, against the DNA was made. TRBV21-1 is assigned pseudogene status. The CDR3 contains 10 residues. The CDR3 DNA reads as TGTGCCAGCAGAAAGGGACACCTCCACTTT. The encoded protein is CASRKGHLHF.

The rearrangement joins TRBV12-3 or TRBV12-4 to TRBJ1-1, with a tentative D call TRBD1 (5 bases). Trimming shortened V by 3 bases and J by 11 bases, and 10 bases separated the two germline ends. The CDR3 has 11 residues. CDR3 loop: CASSFGGLAFF. As DNA, the CDR3 is TGTGCCAGCAGTTTTGGGGGGTTGGCTTTCTTT.

The V and J genes are TRBV2 and TRBJ1-1; D is unresolved. The germline V and J ends were trimmed by 2 bases and 2 bases, with 6 bases remaining between them. CDR1 is SNHLY, CDR2 FYNNEI, per germline. This CDR3 is 13 amino acids long. In DNA, the CDR3 is TGTGCCAGCAGTGAAAATCTTAACACTGAAGCTTTCTTT. This codes for CASSENLNTEAFF.

The chain employs TRBV5-1 and TRBJ2-5, with 13 bases fitting TRBD2. This CDR3 has 16 amino acids. V dropped 3 bases and J dropped 5; count of bases not matched to a gene: 7. The germline CDR1 and CDR2 sequences are SGHRS and YFSETQ. The CDR3 reads CASSSLTSGGIETQYF. The CDR3 nucleotides are TGCGCCAGCAGCTCCTTGACTAGCGGGGGGATCGAGACCCAGTACTTC.

V and J are TRBV27 and TRBJ1-5, with a weak D call TRBD1 (5 bases). The germline gives CDR1 MNHEY, CDR2 SMNVEV (reference sequence). The CDR3 extends over 15 amino acids. Trimming removed 2 bases from V and 6 bases from J, with 14 bases in between. The CDR3 DNA follows: TGTGCCAGCAGTTTAGAGGGGCGGGGAAGTCAGCCCCAGCATTTT. Encoded protein: CASSLEGRGSQPQHF.

CDR3 sequence: CASGLRTGGNTEAFF. The CDR3, as DNA: TGTGCTAGTGGTTTGCGGACAGGGGGGAACACTGAAGCTTTCTTT. The chain is built from TRBV12-5 and TRBJ1-1; TRBD1 agrees at 10 bases. Per germline, CDR1 LGHNT and CDR2 FRNRAP. V lost 2 bases, J lost 1 base, and 1 base stayed unmatched. This CDR3 has 15 residues.

J is TRBJ1-1 and V is TRBV6-6; 7 bases agree with TRBD1. CDR1 is MNHNY and CDR2 is SVGAGI in the germline V gene (reference sequence). J lost 3 bases, V lost 10 bases, and 8 bases had no gene match. The length of the CDR3 is 13 residues. The CDR3 is CATLQGIDTEAFF. The CDR3 region has the DNA TGTGCCACCCTACAGGGGATAGACACTGAAGCTTTCTTT.

This sequence joins TRBV7-6 and TRBJ2-3, with 11 bases lining up with TRBD1. Germline CDR1 is SGHVS and CDR2 is FNYEAQ. V gave up 5 bases and J gave up 2 bases; unmatched junction bases: 9. The CDR3 sequence is 17 residues long. The CDR3 nucleotides read TGTGCCAGCAGCCCCGAGGACAGGGGGCTAACCACAGATACGCAGTATTTT. Translation: CASSPEDRGLTTDTQYF.

This clone was detected only once. The CDR3 DNA is TGTGCCAGCTCACCAACGCAGGGGGCGCCGAACTATGGCTACACCTTC. Translated: CASSPTQGAPNYGYTF. The chain carries TRBV18 and TRBJ1-2; 8 bases match TRBD1. The J segment lost 2 bases and the V segment lost 2 bases, leaving 7 bases of the junction unmatched. The CDR3 sequence is 16 residues long. Germline CDR1 and CDR2: KGHSH and LQKENI. The full variable domain, with the rest looked up from reference TRBV18 and TRBJ1-2, is NAGVMQNPRHLVRRRGQEARLRCSPMKGHSHVYWYRQLPEEGLKFMVYLQKENIIDESGMPKERFSAEFPKEGPSILRIQQVVRGDSAAYFCASSPTQGAPNYGYTFGSGTRLTVV.